These 13 T cell receptor beta chains were sequenced from one sample in a study of CD8+ T cells in alopecia areata. Noted treatment: oral pan-JAK inhibitor, 5-10 mg twice daily. Sequencing relied on a cDNA template that was reverse transcribed from extracted RNA. Only in-frame clones appear in the TCRdb table, and some are missing; sequencing was by immunoSEQ multiplex PCR. The sample consists of around 270,000 clones, 55% to 75% of them appearing once. The sample here was CD4+ T cells sorted from blood, taken at week 24, from a patient treated with tofacitinib. All receptors come from a human donor with alopecia areata.

V is TRBV5-4 and J is TRBJ1-2; 7 bases match TRBD1. Germline V CDR1 and CDR2: SGHNT, YYREEE (reference sequence). CDR3 length: 15 residues. V shed 2 bases and J 5 bases; nucleotides not matched to a gene: 9. The CDR3, as DNA: TGTGCCAGCAGCTTAGGTCGTCAGGGGGTTTATGGCTACACCTTC. Protein sequence: CASSLGRQGVYGYTF.

V usage is TRBV12-5 and J usage is TRBJ2-6; D is unresolved. V was pared by 7 bases and J by 1 base, with 5 bases between. The germline gives CDR1 LGHNT, CDR2 FRNRAP. The CDR3 loop spans 13 amino acids. The CDR3 region is CASALSGANVLTF. In DNA form, the CDR3 reads TGTGCTAGTGCTTTATCTGGGGCCAACGTCCTGACTTTC. Full variable domain (rest looked up from reference TRBV12-5 and TRBJ2-6): DARVTQTPRHKVTEMGQEVTMRCQPILGHNTVFWYRQTMMQGLELLAYFRNRAPLDDSGMPKDRFSAEMPDATLATLKIQPSEPRDSAVYFCASALSGANVLTFGAGSRLTVL.

This clone has more than one count but fewer than ten. The chain links TRBV19 to TRBJ1-1, with D unresolved. Germline values: CDR1 LNHDA, CDR2 SQIVND (reference sequence). This CDR3 contains 13 residues. V was shortened by 5 bases and J by 9 bases, with 16 bases between the two germline ends. CDR3 loop: CASSGRGPSKAFF. CDR3 nucleotide sequence: TGTGCCAGTAGTGGTCGGGGTCCCTCAAAAGCTTTCTTT.

The chain is built from TRBV5-1 and TRBJ2-5; no reliable D call. This CDR3 spans 13 amino acids. The V end lost 0 bases, the J end lost 4 bases, and 7 bases lay between the germline ends. CDR1 and CDR2 from the germline V gene are SGHRS and YFSETQ. The CDR3 region has the DNA TGCGCCAGCAGCTTGGAACCGCTAGAGACCCAGTACTTC. Translating it yields CASSLEPLETQYF.

This clone was recorded a few times. The chain is built from TRBV4-1 and TRBJ2-3, with a possible D match to TRBD1 (6 bases). This CDR3 comprises 15 residues. The germline V gene has CDR1 MGHRA and CDR2 YSYEKL. The germline V and J ends were trimmed by 3 bases and 0 bases, with 10 bases remaining between them. CDR3 sequence: CASSQDSTSTDTQYF. DNA for the CDR3: TGCGCCAGCAGCCAGGACAGCACTAGCACAGATACGCAGTATTTT.

This chain joins TRBV4-1 and TRBJ2-7, with TRBD2 identical over 11 bases. CDR3 length equals 15 residues. Trimming removed 3 bases from V and 1 base from J; junction bases left unmatched: 2. Germline V lookup: CDR1 MGHRA, CDR2 YSYEKL. CDR3 amino acids: CASSHSSGGSYEQYF. For the CDR3, the DNA is TGCGCCAGCAGCCATTCTAGCGGGGGGTCCTACGAGCAGTACTTC.

The V and J genes are TRBV7-2 and TRBJ2-2, with TRBD1 as a possible D gene (6 bases). CDR3 size: 15 residues. The germline V and J ends were trimmed by 1 base and 0 bases, with 6 bases remaining between them. Germline V gives CDR1 SGHTA, CDR2 FQGNSA. The CDR3 coding sequence is TGTGCCAGCAGCTTAGGGACAGCGAACACCGGGGAGCTGTTTTTT. Encoded protein: CASSLGTANTGELFF.

The V and J genes are TRBV6-5 and TRBJ2-2; 7 nucleotides line up with TRBD2. CDR3 length: 13 residues. The V segment lost 6 bases and the J segment 16 bases; nucleotides outside the gene matches: 14. Germline-derived CDR1 and CDR2 are MNHEY and SVGAGI. The CDR3 DNA follows: TGTGCCAGCAGAAGACAGCGGGACTCCTCGGGGTTTTTT. As protein: CASRRQRDSSGFF.

In this sample, this clone turned up a few times. This sequence joins TRBV9 and TRBJ2-5, with a possible D match to TRBD2 (5 bases). This CDR3 region has 14 residues. The V gene's germline CDR1 is SGDLS and CDR2 YYNGEE. The V end lost 0 bases, the J end lost 4 bases, and 10 bases lay between the germline ends. CDR3 in DNA: TGTGCCAGCAGCGTAGCGGGCCGGGGAGAGACCCAGTACTTC. This translates into CASSVAGRGETQYF.

V is TRBV6-1 and J is TRBJ2-5; 8 bases map to TRBD1. Germline V lookup: CDR1 MNHNS, CDR2 SASEGT. The CDR3 spans 14 residues. J gave up 5 bases and V 10 bases, and 12 bases lay outside the gene matches. The CDR3 DNA follows: TGTGCCACCCTCCCCGGGACAGGCCTGGAGACCCAGTACTTC. Translated: CATLPGTGLETQYF.

The V gene is TRBV7-8, the J gene TRBJ2-3, with TRBD2 identical over 8 bases. CDR3 length equals 15 residues. CDR1 is SGHVS and CDR2 is FQNEAQ in the germline V gene. The ends lost 3 bases at V and 0 bases at J; junction bases unmatched: 2. DNA for the CDR3: TGTGCCAGCAGCTTTAGCGGGGCTAGCACAGATACGCAGTATTTT. This codes for CASSFSGASTDTQYF.

J is TRBJ1-6 and V is TRBV27; D ambiguous. Germline-derived CDR1 and CDR2 are MNHEY and SMNVEV (reference sequence). Trimming took off 3 bases at V and 7 bases at J, with 4 bases between the two ends. This CDR3 has 12 amino acids. CDR3 sequence reads: CASSFINSPLHF. The DNA for the CDR3 is TGTGCCAGCAGTTTCATAAATTCACCCCTCCACTTT.

This chain joins TRBV7-9 and TRBJ2-7; 12 bases are shared with TRBD1. V shed 4 bases, J shed 2 bases, and the junction held 12 bases outside the gene matches. Germline V gene data show CDR1 as SEHNR and CDR2 as FQNEAQ (reference sequence). The CDR3 has 18 residues. The CDR3 DNA is TGTGCCAGCAGCTCTCCGGGACAGGGGGCCGAAGGGGCCTACGAGCAGTACTTC. This codes for CASSSPGQGAEGAYEQYF.